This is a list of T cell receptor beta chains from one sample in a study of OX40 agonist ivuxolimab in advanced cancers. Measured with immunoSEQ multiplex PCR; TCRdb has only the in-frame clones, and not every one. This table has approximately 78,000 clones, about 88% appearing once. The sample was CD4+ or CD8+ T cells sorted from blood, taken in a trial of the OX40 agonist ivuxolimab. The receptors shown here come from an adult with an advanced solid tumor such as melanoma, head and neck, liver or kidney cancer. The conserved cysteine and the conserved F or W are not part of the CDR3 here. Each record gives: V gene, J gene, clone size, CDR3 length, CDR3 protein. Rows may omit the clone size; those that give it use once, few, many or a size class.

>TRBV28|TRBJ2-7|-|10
ASSLQWNEQY
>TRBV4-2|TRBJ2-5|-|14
ASSQGWEGAIETQY
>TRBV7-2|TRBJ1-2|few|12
ASSLDAGEGGYT
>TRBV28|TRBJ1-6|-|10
ASSGQGSPLH
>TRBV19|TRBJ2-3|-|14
ASSPGGGGVADTQY
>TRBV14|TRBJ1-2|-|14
ASSQVGGAANYGYT
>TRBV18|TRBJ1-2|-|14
ASSPLKGQGASGYT
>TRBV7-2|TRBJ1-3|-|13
ASSSGGGPTSTIY
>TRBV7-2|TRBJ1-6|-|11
ASSSQGSSPLH
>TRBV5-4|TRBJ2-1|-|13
ASSTGGGSYNEQF
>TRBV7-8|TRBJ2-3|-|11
ASSLGDTDTQY
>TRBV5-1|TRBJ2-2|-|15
ASSLVTNPARTGELF
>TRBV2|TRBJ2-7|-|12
ASSRQGGSYEQY
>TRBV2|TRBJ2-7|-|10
ASSQDRYEQY
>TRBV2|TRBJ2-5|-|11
ASTRQEGETQY
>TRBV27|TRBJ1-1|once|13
ASSHGADMNTEAF
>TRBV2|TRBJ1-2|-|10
ASSVRGYGYT
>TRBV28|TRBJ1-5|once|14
ASSGRLQVSNQPQH
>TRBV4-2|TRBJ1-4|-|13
ASSSSGDSNEKLF
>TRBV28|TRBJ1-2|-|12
ASSGQGTLYGYT
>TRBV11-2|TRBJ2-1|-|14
ASSPWPSGSRGEQF